The rows below give T cell receptor beta chains drawn from one sample of a study of T cells after somatic rescue of genetic block. TCRdb's copy holds only in-frame clones and misses some; the assay was immunoSEQ multiplex PCR. This sample has some 68,000 clones, with approximately 91% found just once. Material: peripheral blood mononuclear cells (PBMCs). The receptors were sampled from a man in his thirties or forties. The CDR3 runs from the conserved cysteine through the conserved F or W. The D gene is left open where the match is weak. Some rows have no size entry. The others give once, few or many, or a class for an expanded clone.

CDR3nt	CDR3aa	v_gene	abundance	j_gene	d_gene
TGTGCCAGCAGCGTAGGGGAAGGGCCACGGGAGGGTGGCTACACCTTC	CASSVGEGPREGGYTF	TRBV9	.	TRBJ1-2	.
TGCGCCAGCAGTGATGGGGGTTCCTACAATGAGCAGTTCTTC	CASSDGGSYNEQFF	TRBV10-1	.	TRBJ2-1	.
TGTGCCAGCAGGTGGACAGGGGAAGAGACCCAGTACTTC	CASRWTGEETQYF	TRBV5-5	.	TRBJ2-5	TRBD1
TGTGCCAGGACCGGTCGGGAGGGTAACAATGAGCAGTTCTTC	CARTGREGNNEQFF	TRBV2	.	TRBJ2-1	TRBD2
TGTGCCAGCAGTGGCGGACACCCCAAAAATCAGCCCCAGCATTTT	CASSGGHPKNQPQHF	TRBV6-1	.	TRBJ1-5	.
TGTGCCAGCAGCTTTGGGCAGGGGTCTGAAAAACTGTTTTTT	CASSFGQGSEKLFF	TRBV5-6	.	TRBJ1-4	.
TGTGCCAGCTCACCCTCGGCGTTGGTGGGAGACACTGAAGCTTTCTTT	CASSPSALVGDTEAFF	TRBV18	.	TRBJ1-1	.
TGTGCCAGTAGGCAACTAGTAACGACCGGGGAGCTGTTTTTT	CASRQLVTTGELFF	TRBV19	.	TRBJ2-2	.
TGTGCCAGCACCACAGGGGGGGGCTACACCTTC	CASTTGGGYTF	TRBV6-5	.	TRBJ1-2	TRBD1
TGTGCCACCAGCATAATAGCGGGGAGCTCCTACGAGCAGTACTTC	CATSIIAGSSYEQYF	TRBV15	once	TRBJ2-7	TRBD2
TGTGCCAGCAGCTTAGAGGGCAGGGCCGTTGAAGCTTTCTTT	CASSLEGRAVEAFF	TRBV7-9	.	TRBJ1-1	.
TGTGCCAGTAGTATAGGACTAGCCCAAGAGACCCAGTACTTC	CASSIGLAQETQYF	TRBV19	.	TRBJ2-5	TRBD2
TGCGCCAGCAAATGGACAGCTCTGGAAGAGACCCAGTACTTC	CASKWTALEETQYF	TRBV5-1	.	TRBJ2-5	.
TGTGCCAGCAGCTTAAGGTACACCGGGGAGCTGTTTTTT	CASSLRYTGELFF	TRBV5-6	.	TRBJ2-2	.
TGTGCCAGCTCACCCGGGCCTGTAGACATTCAGTACTTC	CASSPGPVDIQYF	TRBV18	.	TRBJ2-4	.
TGTGCCATCAGTGAGTCGGGGCGCCCAGGGTCGAGGAATGAGCAGTTCTTC	CAISESGRPGSRNEQFF	TRBV10-3	.	TRBJ2-1	.
TGTGCCAGCAGCACCCCCGGGGGGGGTAATGAGCAGTTCTTC	CASSTPGGGNEQFF	TRBV5-4	.	TRBJ2-1	TRBD2
TGTGCCAGCAGCTTAGTGTTGGGGACTGACGCTTTCTTT	CASSLVLGTDAFF	TRBV7-9	.	TRBJ1-1	.
TGTGCCAGCAGTCCTCAGCCGGGTTCCTATGGCTACACCTTC	CASSPQPGSYGYTF	TRBV27	.	TRBJ1-2	.
TGCGCCAGCAGCCAAGTAATGGCTAGCGGGAGTACGCAGTATTTT	CASSQVMASGSTQYF	TRBV4-3	.	TRBJ2-3	TRBD2
TGCGCCAGCAGCTTAGACACCGGTGGCTCCGAGCTGTTTTTT	CASSLDTGGSELFF	TRBV5-1	.	TRBJ2-2	.
TGTGCCAGCAGCTTGGAAGGACAGACCTACGAGCAGTACTTC	CASSLEGQTYEQYF	TRBV5-6	.	TRBJ2-7	.
TGCGCCAGCAGCTTATCTAACAGGGTTTCAGCAACTAATGAAAAACTGTTTTTT	CASSLSNRVSATNEKLFF	TRBV5-1	.	TRBJ1-4	.